This T cell receptor beta chain emerged from a study of CD8 T cells in Susac syndrome. As regards this clonotype: Its specificity is not known.

An input of about 0.5 to 1 ug of RNA was subjected to reverse transcription using random hexamers. Amplification of TCR beta CDR3 spanned 54 Vbeta and 13 Jbeta via immunoSEQ multiplex PCR. TCRdb re-called the immunoSEQ multiplex PCR reads with MiXCR, one entry per CDR3 protein. Here the sample spans 150,000 to 200,000 distinct CDR3 sequences, over 85% being singletons. Whole-study results and caveats: Individuals included in the TCR sequencing and HLA analysis were acknowledged by the study to be relatively few in number.

The authors carried out high-throughput sequencing of TCR beta. They applied it to CD8+ and CD4+ T cells obtained from blood. Controls comprised healthy donors matched for age and sex. V gave up 5 bases and J gave up 4 bases; unmatched junction bases: 13. Per the germline V gene, CDR1 is MDHEN and CDR2 is SYDVKM. CDR3 length equals 16 residues. Sequencing was done on a sample of CD4+ T cells from PBMCs. This sequence was found in a human donor in good health. The gene calls are TRBV28 and TRBJ2-5; 7 positions match TRBD2. The DNA for the CDR3 is TGTGCCAGCAGTGGGGGGGGGACCCCGACTGTAGAGACCCAGTACTTC. Its protein product is CASSGGGTPTVETQYF.